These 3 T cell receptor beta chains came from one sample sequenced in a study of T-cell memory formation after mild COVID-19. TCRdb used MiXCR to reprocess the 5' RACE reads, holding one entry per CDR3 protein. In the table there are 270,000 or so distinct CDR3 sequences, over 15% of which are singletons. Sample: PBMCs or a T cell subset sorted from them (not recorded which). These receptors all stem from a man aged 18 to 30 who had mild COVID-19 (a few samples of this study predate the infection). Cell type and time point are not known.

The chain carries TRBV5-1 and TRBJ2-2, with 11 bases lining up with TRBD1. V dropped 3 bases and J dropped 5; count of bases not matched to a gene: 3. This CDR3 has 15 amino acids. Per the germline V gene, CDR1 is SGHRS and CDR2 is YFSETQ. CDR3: CASSSDRGLTGELFF. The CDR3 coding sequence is TGCGCCAGCAGCTCGGACAGGGGGCTGACCGGGGAGCTGTTTTTT.

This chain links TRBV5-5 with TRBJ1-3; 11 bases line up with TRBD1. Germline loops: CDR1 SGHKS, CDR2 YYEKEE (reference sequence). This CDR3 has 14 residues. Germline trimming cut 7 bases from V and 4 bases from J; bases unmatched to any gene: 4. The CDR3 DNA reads TGTGCCAGCGGGACAGGGGGTACGGGAAACACCATATATTTT. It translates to CASGTGGTGNTIYF.

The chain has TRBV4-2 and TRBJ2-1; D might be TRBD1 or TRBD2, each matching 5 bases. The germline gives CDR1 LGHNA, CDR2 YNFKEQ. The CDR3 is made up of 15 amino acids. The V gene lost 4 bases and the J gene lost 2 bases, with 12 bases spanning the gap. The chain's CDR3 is CASSREQGPYNEQFF. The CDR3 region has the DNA TGTGCCAGCAGCCGGGAGCAGGGACCCTACAATGAGCAGTTCTTC.